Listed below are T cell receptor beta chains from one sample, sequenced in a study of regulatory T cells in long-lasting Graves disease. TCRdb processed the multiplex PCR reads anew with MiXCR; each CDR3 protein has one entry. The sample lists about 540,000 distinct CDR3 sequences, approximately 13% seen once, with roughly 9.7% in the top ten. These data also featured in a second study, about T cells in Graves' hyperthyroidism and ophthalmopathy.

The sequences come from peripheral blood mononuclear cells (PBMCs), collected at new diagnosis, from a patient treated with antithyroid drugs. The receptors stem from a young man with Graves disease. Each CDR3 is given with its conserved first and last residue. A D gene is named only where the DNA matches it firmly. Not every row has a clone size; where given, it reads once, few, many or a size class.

CASSQDPSGRYNEQFF,TGTGCCAGCAGCCAAGATCCCAGCGGGAGATACAATGAGCAGTTCTTC,TRBJ2-1,.,TRBV4-2,TRBD2
CSAEKGVGETQYF,TGCAGTGCCGAGAAGGGCGTGGGGGAGACCCAGTACTTC,TRBJ2-5,many,TRBV20-1,.
CASSEDRIPGDMGDGYTF,TGTGCCAGCAGTGAAGACCGAATACCTGGGGACATGGGAGATGGCTACACCTTC,TRBJ1-2,few,TRBV6-1,.
CASKSDGPYEQYF,TGTGCCAGCAAATCGGACGGACCCTACGAGCAGTACTTC,TRBJ2-7,many,TRBV2,.
CASTASGRTNTGELFF,TGCGCCAGCACGGCTAGCGGGAGGACGAACACCGGGGAGCTGTTTTTT,TRBJ2-2,.,TRBV5-1,TRBD2
CASSLDRVWEKLFF,TGTGCCAGCAGCTTAGATCGGGTCTGGGAAAAACTGTTTTTT,TRBJ1-4,many,TRBV7-2,.
CASSREGRGGEEKLFF,TGCGCCAGCAGCCGCGAGGGGAGGGGAGGGGAAGAAAAACTGTTTTTT,TRBJ1-4,.,TRBV4-1,.
CASSQGVREGRFSDTQYF,TGTGCCAGCAGCCAAGGTGTCCGGGAGGGCCGTTTTTCAGATACGCAGTATTTT,TRBJ2-3,many,TRBV14,TRBD2
CASSNRTGLNTEAFF,TGCGCCAGCAGCAACCGGACAGGGTTGAACACTGAAGCTTTCTTT,TRBJ1-1,many,TRBV5-1,TRBD1
CASSHRQMNTGELFF,TGTGCCAGCAGCCACCGACAGATGAACACCGGGGAGCTGTTTTTT,TRBJ2-2,.,TRBV4-2,.
CASSYSRATATNEKLFF,TGTGCCAGCAGTTACTCGAGGGCGACAGCAACTAATGAAAAACTGTTTTTT,TRBJ1-4,once,TRBV6-6,.
CASSPQGTYYNEQFF,TGTGCCAGCAGCCCCCAGGGGACGTACTACAATGAGCAGTTCTTC,TRBJ2-1,many,TRBV12-3/TRBV12-4,.
CASSPGRYNEQFF,TGTGCCAGCAGCCCCGGACGTTACAATGAGCAGTTCTTC,TRBJ2-1,many,TRBV11-2,.
CASSPRPWTSGSETQYF,TGTGCCAGCAGCCCTCGCCCCTGGACTAGCGGTAGCGAGACCCAGTACTTC,TRBJ2-5,many,TRBV7-2,TRBD2
CASRLLAGSYNEQFF,TGTGCCAGCAGGCTACTAGCTGGCTCCTACAATGAGCAGTTCTTC,TRBJ2-1,many,TRBV2,.
CASSFGSEVQPQHF,TGTGCCAGCAGTTTCGGCAGCGAGGTTCAGCCCCAGCATTTT,TRBJ1-5,many,TRBV6-9,.
CAWRGQGFTEAFF,TGTGCCTGGAGGGGACAGGGTTTCACTGAAGCTTTCTTT,TRBJ1-1,few,TRBV30,TRBD1
CASLPDRASSYEQYF,TGTGCCAGCCTCCCAGACAGAGCCAGCTCCTACGAGCAGTACTTC,TRBJ2-7,many,TRBV6-1,.
CASSLTSATYEQYF,TGTGCCAGCAGCTTAACTAGTGCTACCTACGAGCAGTACTTC,TRBJ2-7,.,TRBV7-2,.
CAWSGGFSSYNEQFF,TGTGCCTGGAGTGGGGGGTTTAGCTCCTACAATGAGCAGTTCTTC,TRBJ2-1,many,TRBV30,.
CSVTGQLSGNTIYF,TGCAGCGTGACAGGTCAACTCTCTGGAAACACCATATATTTT,TRBJ1-3,.,TRBV29-1,.
CASSSTSGSPKIERFF,TGTGCCAGCAGTTCAACTAGCGGGAGTCCTAAAATTGAGCGGTTCTTC,TRBJ2-1,.,TRBV28,TRBD2
CASAPAPGLNYGYTF,TGTGCCAGCGCCCCCGCGCCTGGTTTAAACTATGGCTACACCTTC,TRBJ1-2,.,TRBV7-3,.
CASSQLRANEQFF,TGTGCCAGCAGCCAATTGAGAGCCAATGAGCAGTTCTTC,TRBJ2-1,many,TRBV14,.
CASSFQSGVDIQYF,TGTGCCAGCAGCTTTCAAAGCGGTGTAGACATTCAGTACTTC,TRBJ2-4,many,TRBV11-2,.
CASRDGYSTDTQYF,TGTGCCTCCAGGGACGGGTATAGCACAGATACGCAGTATTTT,TRBJ2-3,few,TRBV30,.
CASSLGSGGFAGELFF,TGTGCCAGCAGCCTGGGATCCGGGGGGTTCGCCGGGGAGCTGTTTTTT,TRBJ2-2,many,TRBV12-3/TRBV12-4,TRBD2
CASSQVLAGAPQGSF,TGCGCCAGCAGCCAAGTTTTAGCGGGAGCCCCCCAGGGTTCCTTC,TRBJ2-4,few,TRBV4-1,TRBD2
CAWSRAFNQPQHF,TGTGCCTGGAGTCGGGCCTTTAATCAGCCCCAGCATTTT,TRBJ1-5,many,TRBV30,.
CAISEGRGPTSF,TGTGCCATCAGTGAGGGCAGGGGGCCGACGTCCTTC,TRBJ1-2,.,TRBV10-3,TRBD1
CASSSGTSPNWWQYF,TGTGCCAGCAGTTCGGGGACTAGCCCTAACTGGTGGCAGTACTTC,TRBJ2-7,many,TRBV28,TRBD2
CASSLDREGRDEQYF,TGTGCCAGCAGCTTAGATCGGGAGGGCCGGGACGAGCAGTACTTC,TRBJ2-7,.,TRBV12-3/TRBV12-4,TRBD2
CAISPRVGRNTDTQYF,TGTGCCATCAGCCCCCGTGTTGGGAGGAACACAGATACGCAGTATTTT,TRBJ2-3,.,TRBV10-3,.
CASSPVTSGKLEQFF,TGTGCCAGCAGTCCCGTGACTAGCGGGAAATTAGAGCAGTTCTTC,TRBJ2-1,many,TRBV12-3/TRBV12-4,TRBD2
CASITGTSGDEQYF,TGTGCCAGCATCACCGGGACTAGCGGCGACGAGCAGTACTTC,TRBJ2-7,many,TRBV6-2/TRBV6-3,TRBD2
CASSLLGTHPRGGYTF,TGTGCCAGCAGCCTCCTCGGGACGCACCCCCGAGGGGGCTACACCTTC,TRBJ1-2,many,TRBV2,.
CSARVIRTPTDTQYF,TGCAGTGCTAGAGTAATCCGGACGCCCACAGATACGCAGTATTTT,TRBJ2-3,many,TRBV20-1,.
CASSLASGGDEQFF,TGTGCCAGCAGCTTAGCATCGGGAGGGGATGAGCAGTTCTTC,TRBJ2-1,many,TRBV7-2,TRBD2
CASSSGGADTQYF,TGTGCCAGCAGCTCAGGTGGCGCAGATACGCAGTATTTT,TRBJ2-3,many,TRBV7-9,.
CASRGGTSVHEQYF,TGTGCCAGCAGAGGCGGGACTAGCGTTCACGAGCAGTACTTC,TRBJ2-7,many,TRBV2,TRBD2
CASSAWGSQETQYF,TGTGCCAGCAGCGCGTGGGGTTCCCAAGAGACCCAGTACTTC,TRBJ2-5,.,TRBV5-8,.
CATSRDMAGTDTQYF,TGTGCCACCAGCAGAGATATGGCAGGCACAGATACGCAGTATTTT,TRBJ2-3,.,TRBV15,.
CASSQKDGQQFF,TGTGCCAGCAGCCAGAAGGACGGTCAGCAGTTCTTC,TRBJ2-1,many,TRBV3-1,.
CSASPGAEGGELFF,TGCAGTGCTAGTCCAGGGGCGGAGGGCGGGGAGCTGTTTTTT,TRBJ2-2,many,TRBV20-1,.
CSAEPDRGRLYSNQPQHF,TGCAGTGCTGAACCGGACAGGGGCCGCCTATATAGCAATCAGCCCCAGCATTTT,TRBJ1-5,few,TRBV20-1,TRBD1
CASSATGTSVYYEQYF,TGTGCCAGCAGCGCGACCGGGACTAGCGTATACTACGAGCAGTACTTC,TRBJ2-7,few,TRBV9,TRBD2